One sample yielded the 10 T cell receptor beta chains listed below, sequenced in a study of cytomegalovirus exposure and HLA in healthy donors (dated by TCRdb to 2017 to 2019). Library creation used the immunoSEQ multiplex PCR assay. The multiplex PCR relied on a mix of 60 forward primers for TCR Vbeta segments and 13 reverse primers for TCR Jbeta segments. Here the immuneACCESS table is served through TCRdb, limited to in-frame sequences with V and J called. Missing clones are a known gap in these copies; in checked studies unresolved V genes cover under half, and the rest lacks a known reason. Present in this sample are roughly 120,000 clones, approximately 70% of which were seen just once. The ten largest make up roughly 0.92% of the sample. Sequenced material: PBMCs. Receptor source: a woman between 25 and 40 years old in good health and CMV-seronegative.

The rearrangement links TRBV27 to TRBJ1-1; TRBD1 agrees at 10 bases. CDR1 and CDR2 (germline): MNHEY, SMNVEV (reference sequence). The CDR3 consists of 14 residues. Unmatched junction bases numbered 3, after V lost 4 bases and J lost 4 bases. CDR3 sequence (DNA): TGTGCCAGCAGTTGGGGACAGGGGAGCACTGAAGCTTTCTTT. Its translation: CASSWGQGSTEAFF.

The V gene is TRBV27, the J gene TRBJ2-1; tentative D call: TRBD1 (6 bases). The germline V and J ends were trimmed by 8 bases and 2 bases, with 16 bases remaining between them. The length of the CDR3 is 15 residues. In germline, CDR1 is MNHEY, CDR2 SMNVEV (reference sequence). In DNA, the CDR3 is TGTGCCAGCGCCATTTCGTGGGGGCCCTACAATGAGCAGTTCTTC. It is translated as CASAISWGPYNEQFF.

The CDR3 loop reads CASSEGPPGLAGDEQYF. The CDR3 nucleotides read TGTGCCAGCAGTGAAGGTCCCCCTGGACTAGCGGGAGACGAGCAGTACTTC. The V gene is TRBV6-1, the J gene TRBJ2-7; TRBD2 aligns across 13 bases. In germline, CDR1 is MNHNS, CDR2 SASEGT. There are 17 residues in the CDR3. Trimming removed 1 base from V and 5 bases from J; junction bases left unmatched: 8.

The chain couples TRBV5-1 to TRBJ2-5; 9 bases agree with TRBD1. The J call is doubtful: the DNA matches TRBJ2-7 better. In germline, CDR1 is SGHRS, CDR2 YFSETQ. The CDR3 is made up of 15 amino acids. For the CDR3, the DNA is TGCGCCAGCAGCTCGGACAGGGGTCAGCTCTACGAGCAGTACTTC. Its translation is CASSSDRGQLYEQYF.

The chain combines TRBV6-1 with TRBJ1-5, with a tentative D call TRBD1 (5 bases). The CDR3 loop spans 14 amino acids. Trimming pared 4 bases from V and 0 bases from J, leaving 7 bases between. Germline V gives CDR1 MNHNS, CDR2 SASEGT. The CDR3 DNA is TGTGCCAGCAGTGTTCAGGGTAGCAATCAGCCCCAGCATTTT. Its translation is CASSVQGSNQPQHF.

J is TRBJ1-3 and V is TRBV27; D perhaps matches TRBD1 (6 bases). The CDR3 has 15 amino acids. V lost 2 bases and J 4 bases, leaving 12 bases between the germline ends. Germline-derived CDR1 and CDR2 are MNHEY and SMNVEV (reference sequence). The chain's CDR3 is CASSLRGISGNTIYF. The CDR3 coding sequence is TGTGCCAGCAGTTTAAGGGGGATATCCGGAAACACCATATATTTT.

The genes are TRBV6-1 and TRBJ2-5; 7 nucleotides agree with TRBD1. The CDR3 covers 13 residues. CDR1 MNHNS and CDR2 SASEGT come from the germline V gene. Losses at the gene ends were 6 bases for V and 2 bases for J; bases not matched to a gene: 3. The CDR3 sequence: CASRGTVQETQYF. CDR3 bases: TGTGCCAGCAGGGGGACAGTGCAAGAGACCCAGTACTTC.

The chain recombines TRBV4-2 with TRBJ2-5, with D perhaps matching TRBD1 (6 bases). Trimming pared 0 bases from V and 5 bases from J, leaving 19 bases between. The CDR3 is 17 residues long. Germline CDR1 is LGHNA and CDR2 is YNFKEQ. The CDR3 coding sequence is TGTGCCAGCAGCCAAGATTTGCTAACAGGGCCCCAGGAGACCCAGTACTTC. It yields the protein CASSQDLLTGPQETQYF.

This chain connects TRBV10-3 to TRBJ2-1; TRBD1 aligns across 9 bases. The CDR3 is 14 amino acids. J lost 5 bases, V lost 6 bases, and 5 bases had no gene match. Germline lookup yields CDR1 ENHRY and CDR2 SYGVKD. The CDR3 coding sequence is TGTGCCATCAGCCAGGGACAGGGCAACAATGAGCAGTTCTTC. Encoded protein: CAISQGQGNNEQFF.

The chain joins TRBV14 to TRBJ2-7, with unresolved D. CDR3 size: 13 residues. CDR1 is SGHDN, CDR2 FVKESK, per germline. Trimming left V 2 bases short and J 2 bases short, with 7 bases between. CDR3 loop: CASSQYATYEQYF. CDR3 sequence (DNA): TGTGCCAGCAGCCAATACGCGACCTACGAGCAGTACTTC.